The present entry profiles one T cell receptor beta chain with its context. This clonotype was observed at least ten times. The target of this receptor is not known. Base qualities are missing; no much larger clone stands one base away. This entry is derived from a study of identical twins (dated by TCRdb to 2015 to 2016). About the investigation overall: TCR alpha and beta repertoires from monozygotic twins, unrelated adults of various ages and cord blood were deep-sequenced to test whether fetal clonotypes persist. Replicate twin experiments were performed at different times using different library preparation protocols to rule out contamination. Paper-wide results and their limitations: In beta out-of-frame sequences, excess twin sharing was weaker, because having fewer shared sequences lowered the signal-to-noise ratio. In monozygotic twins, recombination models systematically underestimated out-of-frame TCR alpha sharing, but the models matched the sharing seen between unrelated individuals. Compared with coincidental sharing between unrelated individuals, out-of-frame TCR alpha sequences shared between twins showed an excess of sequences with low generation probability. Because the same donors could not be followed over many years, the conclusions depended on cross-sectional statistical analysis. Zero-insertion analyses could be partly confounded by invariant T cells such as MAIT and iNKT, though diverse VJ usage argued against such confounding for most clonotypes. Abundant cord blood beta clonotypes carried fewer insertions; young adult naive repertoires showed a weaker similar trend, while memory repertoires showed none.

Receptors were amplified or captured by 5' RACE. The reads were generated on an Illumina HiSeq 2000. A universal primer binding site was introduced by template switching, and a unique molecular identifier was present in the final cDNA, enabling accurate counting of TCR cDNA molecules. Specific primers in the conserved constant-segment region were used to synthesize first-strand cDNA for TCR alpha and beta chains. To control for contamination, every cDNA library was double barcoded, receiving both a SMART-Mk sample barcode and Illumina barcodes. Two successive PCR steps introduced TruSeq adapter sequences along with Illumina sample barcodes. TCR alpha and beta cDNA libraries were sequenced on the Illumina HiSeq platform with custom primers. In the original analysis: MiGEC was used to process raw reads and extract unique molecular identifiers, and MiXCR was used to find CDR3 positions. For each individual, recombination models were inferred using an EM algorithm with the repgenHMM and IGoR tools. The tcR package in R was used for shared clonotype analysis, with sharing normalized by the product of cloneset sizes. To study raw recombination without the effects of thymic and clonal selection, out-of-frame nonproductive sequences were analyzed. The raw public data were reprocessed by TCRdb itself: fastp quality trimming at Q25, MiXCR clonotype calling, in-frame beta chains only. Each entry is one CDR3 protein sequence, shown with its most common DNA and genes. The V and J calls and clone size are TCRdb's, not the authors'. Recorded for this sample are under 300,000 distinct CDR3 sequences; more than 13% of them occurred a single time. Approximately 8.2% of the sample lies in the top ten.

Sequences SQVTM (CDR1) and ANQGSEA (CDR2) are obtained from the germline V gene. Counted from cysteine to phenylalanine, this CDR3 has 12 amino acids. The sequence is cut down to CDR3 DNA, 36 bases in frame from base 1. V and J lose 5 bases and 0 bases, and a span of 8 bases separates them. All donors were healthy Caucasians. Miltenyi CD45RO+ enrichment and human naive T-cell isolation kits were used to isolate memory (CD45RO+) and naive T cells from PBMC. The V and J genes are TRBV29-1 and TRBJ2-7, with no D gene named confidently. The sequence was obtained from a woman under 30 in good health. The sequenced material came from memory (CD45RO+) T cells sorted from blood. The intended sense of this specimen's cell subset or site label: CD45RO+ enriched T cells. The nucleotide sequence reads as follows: TGCAGCGTTTGGGAACCCTCCTACGAGCAGTACTTC. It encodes CSVWEPSYEQYF.